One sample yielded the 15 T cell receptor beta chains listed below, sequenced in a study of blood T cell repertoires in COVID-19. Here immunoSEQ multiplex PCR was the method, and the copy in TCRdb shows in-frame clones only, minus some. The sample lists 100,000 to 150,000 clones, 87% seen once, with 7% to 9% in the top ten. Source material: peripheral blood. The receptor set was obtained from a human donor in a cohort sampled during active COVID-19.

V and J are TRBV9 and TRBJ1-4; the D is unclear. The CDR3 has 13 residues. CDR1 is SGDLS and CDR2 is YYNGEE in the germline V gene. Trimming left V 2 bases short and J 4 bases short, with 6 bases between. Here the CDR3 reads CASSVSLNEKLFF. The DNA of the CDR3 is TGTGCCAGCAGCGTGAGTCTTAATGAAAAACTGTTTTTT.

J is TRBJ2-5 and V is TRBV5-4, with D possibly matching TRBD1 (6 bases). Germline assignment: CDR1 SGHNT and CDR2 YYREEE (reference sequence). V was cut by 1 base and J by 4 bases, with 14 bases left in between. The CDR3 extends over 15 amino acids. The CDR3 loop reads CASSLISGAGETQYF. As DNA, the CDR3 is TGTGCCAGCAGCTTGATTTCAGGGGCTGGAGAGACCCAGTACTTC.

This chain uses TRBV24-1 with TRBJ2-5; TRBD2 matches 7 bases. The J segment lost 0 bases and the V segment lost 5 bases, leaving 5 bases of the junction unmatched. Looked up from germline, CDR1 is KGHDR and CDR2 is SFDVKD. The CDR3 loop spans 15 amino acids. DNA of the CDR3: TGTGCCACCAGTGCGGCTAGCGGAAACCAAGAGACCCAGTACTTC. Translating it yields CATSAASGNQETQYF.

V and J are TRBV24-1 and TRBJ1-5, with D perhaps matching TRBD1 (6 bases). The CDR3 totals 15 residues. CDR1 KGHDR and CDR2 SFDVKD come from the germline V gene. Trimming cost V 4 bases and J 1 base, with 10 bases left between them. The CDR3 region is CATSDTTGSNQPQHF. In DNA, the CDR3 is TGTGCCACCAGTGACACTACAGGGAGCAATCAGCCCCAGCATTTT.

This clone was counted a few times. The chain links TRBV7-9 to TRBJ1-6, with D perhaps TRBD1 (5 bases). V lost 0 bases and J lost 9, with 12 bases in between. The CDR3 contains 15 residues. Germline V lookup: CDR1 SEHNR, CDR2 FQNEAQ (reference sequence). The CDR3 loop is CASSLALSGPSPLHF. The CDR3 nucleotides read TGTGCCAGCAGCTTAGCGCTATCAGGGCCTTCACCCCTCCACTTT.

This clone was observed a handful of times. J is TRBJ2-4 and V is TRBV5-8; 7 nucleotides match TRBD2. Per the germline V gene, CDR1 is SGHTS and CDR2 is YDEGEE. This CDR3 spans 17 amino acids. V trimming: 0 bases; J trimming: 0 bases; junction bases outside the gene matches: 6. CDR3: CASSLELAYLAKNIQYF. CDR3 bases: TGTGCCAGCAGCTTGGAACTAGCGTATCTAGCCAAAAACATTCAGTACTTC.

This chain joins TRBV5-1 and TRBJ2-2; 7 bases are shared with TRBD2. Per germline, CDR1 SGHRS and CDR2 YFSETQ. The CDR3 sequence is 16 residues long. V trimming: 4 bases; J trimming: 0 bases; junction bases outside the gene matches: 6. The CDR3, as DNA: TGCGCCAGCAGCGCGTATGGGACTACGAACACCGGGGAGCTGTTTTTT. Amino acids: CASSAYGTTNTGELFF.

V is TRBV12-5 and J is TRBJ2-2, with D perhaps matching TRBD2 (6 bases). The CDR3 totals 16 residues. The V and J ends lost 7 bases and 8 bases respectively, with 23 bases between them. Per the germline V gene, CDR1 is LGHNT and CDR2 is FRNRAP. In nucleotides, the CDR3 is TGTGCTAGTGCCCCTACGTCTGGCGGGGATCCAGGGGAGCTGTTTTTT. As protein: CASAPTSGGDPGELFF.

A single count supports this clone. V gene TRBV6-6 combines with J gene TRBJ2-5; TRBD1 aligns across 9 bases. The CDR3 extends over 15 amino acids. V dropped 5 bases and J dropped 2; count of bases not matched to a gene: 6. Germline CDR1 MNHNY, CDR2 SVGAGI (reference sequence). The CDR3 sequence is CASSVGQGPQETQYF. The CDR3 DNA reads TGTGCCAGCAGTGTAGGACAGGGGCCACAAGAGACCCAGTACTTC.

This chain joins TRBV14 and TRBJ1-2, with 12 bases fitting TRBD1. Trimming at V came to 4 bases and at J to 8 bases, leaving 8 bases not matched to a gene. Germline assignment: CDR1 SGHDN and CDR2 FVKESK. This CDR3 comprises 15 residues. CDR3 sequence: CASSPIGDRGLGYTF. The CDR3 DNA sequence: TGTGCCAGCAGCCCAATTGGGGACAGGGGGCTGGGCTACACCTTC.

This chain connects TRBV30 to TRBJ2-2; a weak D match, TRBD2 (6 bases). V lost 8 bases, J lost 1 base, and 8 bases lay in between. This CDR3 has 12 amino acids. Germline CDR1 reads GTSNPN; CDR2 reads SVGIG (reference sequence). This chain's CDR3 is CAQGLNTGELFF. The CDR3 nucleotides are TGTGCCCAGGGACTGAACACCGGGGAGCTGTTTTTT.

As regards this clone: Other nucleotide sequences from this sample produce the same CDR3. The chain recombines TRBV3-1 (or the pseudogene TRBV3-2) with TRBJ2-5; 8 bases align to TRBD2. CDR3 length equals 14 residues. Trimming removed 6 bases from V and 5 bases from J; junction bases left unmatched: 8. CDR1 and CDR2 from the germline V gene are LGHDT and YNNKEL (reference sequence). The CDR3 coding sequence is TGTGCCAGCAGTCGGGGGGGGGCCGGGGAGACCCAGTACTTC. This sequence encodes CASSRGGAGETQYF.

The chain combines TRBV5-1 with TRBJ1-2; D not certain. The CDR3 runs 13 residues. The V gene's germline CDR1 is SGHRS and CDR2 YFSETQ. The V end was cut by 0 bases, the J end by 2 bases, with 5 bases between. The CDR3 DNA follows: TGCGCCAGCAGCTTGGTGGCCAACTATGGCTACACCTTC. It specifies CASSLVANYGYTF.

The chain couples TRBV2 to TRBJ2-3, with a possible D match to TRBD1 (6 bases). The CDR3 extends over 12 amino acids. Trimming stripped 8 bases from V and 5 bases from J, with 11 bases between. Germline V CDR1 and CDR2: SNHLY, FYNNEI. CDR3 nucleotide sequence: TGTGCCAGCGTCCTAGGGGGAGATACGCAGTATTTT. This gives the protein CASVLGGDTQYF.

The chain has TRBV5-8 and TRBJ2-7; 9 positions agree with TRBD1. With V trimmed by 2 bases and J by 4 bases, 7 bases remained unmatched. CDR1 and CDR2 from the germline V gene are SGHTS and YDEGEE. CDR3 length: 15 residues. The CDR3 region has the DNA TGTGCCAGCAGCTTTGGGACAGGGAGGGTATACGAGCAGTACTTC. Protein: CASSFGTGRVYEQYF. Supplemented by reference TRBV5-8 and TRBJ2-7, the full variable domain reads EAGVTQSPTHLIKTRGQQATLRCSPISGHTSVYWYQQALGLGLQFLLWYDEGEERNRGNFPPRFSGRQFPNYSSELNVNALELEDSALYLCASSFGTGRVYEQYFGPGTRLTVT.